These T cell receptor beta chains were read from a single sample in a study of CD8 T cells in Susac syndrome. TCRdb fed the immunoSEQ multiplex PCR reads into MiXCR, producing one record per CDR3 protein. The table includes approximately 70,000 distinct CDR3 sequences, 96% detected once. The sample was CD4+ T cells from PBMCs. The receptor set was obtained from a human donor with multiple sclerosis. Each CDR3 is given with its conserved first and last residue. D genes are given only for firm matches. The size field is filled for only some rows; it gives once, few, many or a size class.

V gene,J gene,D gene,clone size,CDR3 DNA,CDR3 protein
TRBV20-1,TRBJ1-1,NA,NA,TGCAGTGCTAGAAACAGTGGAGGCACTGAAGCTTTCTTT,CSARNSGGTEAFF
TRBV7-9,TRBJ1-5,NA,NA,TGTGCCAGCCAGACTAGCAATCAGCCCCAGCATTTT,CASQTSNQPQHF
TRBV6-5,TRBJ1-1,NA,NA,TGTGCCAGCAGTTACTCGGGTAGGGCGGTGACTGAAGCTTTCTTT,CASSYSGRAVTEAFF
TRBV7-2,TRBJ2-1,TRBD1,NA,TGTGCCAGCAGCCACAGGGGGCGGGTCAATGAGCAGTTCTTC,CASSHRGRVNEQFF
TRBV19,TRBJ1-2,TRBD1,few,TGTGCCACTCGGACAGGGCCTACCTATGGCTACACCTTC,CATRTGPTYGYTF
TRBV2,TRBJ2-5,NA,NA,TGTGCCAGCAGTGAATTGACAGTACAAGAGACCCAGTACTTC,CASSELTVQETQYF
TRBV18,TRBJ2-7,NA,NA,TGTGCCAGCTCACCGGACAACTCCTACGAGCAGTACTTC,CASSPDNSYEQYF
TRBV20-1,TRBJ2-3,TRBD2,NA,TGCAGTGCTAGACCGACCCCATTACTAGCGGGGGACTACACAGATACGCAGTATTTT,CSARPTPLLAGDYTDTQYF
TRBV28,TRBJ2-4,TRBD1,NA,TGTGCCAGCGGAAGGACAGGGGGCAACATTCAGTACTTC,CASGRTGGNIQYF
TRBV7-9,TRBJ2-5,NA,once,TGTGCCAGCAGCTTAGGGGCAGTGCCCGCGAGAGAGACCCAGTACTTC,CASSLGAVPARETQYF
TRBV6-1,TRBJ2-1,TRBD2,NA,TGTGCCAGCAGCTCCCCGGGACTAGCGGGGGGCTCAGAGAATGAGCAGTTCTTC,CASSSPGLAGGSENEQFF
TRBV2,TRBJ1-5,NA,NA,TGTGCCAGCAGTCCACGGCCGGGGGCGAACAATCAGCCCCAGCATTTT,CASSPRPGANNQPQHF
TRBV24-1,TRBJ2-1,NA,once,TGTGCCACCAGTGATTTGTTCCGGGATGGTGAGCAGTTCTTC,CATSDLFRDGEQFF
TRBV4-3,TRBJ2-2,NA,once,TGCGCCAGCAGCCAGAATACCGGACAGCAAGGAGGGGAGCTGTTTTTT,CASSQNTGQQGGELFF
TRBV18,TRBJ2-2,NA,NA,TGTGCCAGCTCACCAGACCTAGCAGCGAACACCGGGGAGCTGTTTTTT,CASSPDLAANTGELFF
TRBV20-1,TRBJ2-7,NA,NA,TGCAGTGCTAGAGATGCAGGGCCCTCTAAGTACGAGCAGTACTTC,CSARDAGPSKYEQYF
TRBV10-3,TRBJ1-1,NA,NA,TGTGCCTGCAAGGCAGGGGTTGTTAGGAACACTGAAGCTTTCTTT,CACKAGVVRNTEAFF
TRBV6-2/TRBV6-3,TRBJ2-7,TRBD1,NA,TGTGCCAGCAGTTCCGTCAGGACAGGGGGGTACGAGCAGTACTTC,CASSSVRTGGYEQYF
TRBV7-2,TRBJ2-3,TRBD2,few,TGTGCCAGCAGCTTAGGGACTAGCGGGGGCACAGATACGCAGTATTTT,CASSLGTSGGTDTQYF
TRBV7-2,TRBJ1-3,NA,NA,TGTGCCAGCAGCTTAGCATCAGGGGTTGGGAACACCATATATTTT,CASSLASGVGNTIYF
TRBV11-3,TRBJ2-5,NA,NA,TGTGCCAGCAGCTTAAAACAGGTAGCGCAAGAGACCCAGTACTTC,CASSLKQVAQETQYF
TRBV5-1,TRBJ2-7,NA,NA,TGCGCCAGCAGCTTGAGTACAGGGCTCGACGAGCAGTACTTC,CASSLSTGLDEQYF
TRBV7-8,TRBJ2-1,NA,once,TGTGCCAGCAGCTTAGGACTTTCCAATGAGCAGTTCTTC,CASSLGLSNEQFF
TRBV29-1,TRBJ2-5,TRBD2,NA,TGCAGCGTCGGGGCATTCTCGACTAGCGGGAACCAAGAGACCCAGTACTTC,CSVGAFSTSGNQETQYF
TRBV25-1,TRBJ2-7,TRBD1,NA,TGTGCCAGCAGTGAGCCCGACAGGGTGGACGAGCAGTACTTC,CASSEPDRVDEQYF
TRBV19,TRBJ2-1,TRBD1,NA,TGTGCCAGTACCCGCGGGACAGGGGGGTTTGAGCAGTTCTTC,CASTRGTGGFEQFF
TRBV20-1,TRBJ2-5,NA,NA,TGCAGTGCCCCGGGGTACCAAGAGACCCAGTACTTC,CSAPGYQETQYF
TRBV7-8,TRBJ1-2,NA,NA,TGTGCCAGCAGCAACGGACAAGCGCCCTATGGCTACACCTTC,CASSNGQAPYGYTF
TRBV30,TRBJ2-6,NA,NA,TGTGCCTGGAGTGCGAGGCCTGGGGCCAACGTCCTGACTTTC,CAWSARPGANVLTF
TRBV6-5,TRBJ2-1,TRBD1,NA,TGTGCCAGCAGAAAGGGACAGGGGTCCTACAATGAGCAGTTCTTC,CASRKGQGSYNEQFF
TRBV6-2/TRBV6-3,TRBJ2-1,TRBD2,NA,TGTGCCAGCAGTTATGGTCTAGCTCCTAGCGGGGGGGCAAGGAATGAGCAGTTCTTC,CASSYGLAPSGGARNEQFF
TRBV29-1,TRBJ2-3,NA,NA,TGCAGCGTTGTGTTAAGCACAGATACGCAGTATTTT,CSVVLSTDTQYF
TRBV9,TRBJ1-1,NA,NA,TGTGCCAGCAGCCCCCCCTCGGGGGGGAGCACTGAAGCTTTCTTT,CASSPPSGGSTEAFF
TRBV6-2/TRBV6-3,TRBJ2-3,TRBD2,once,TGTGCCAGCAGTTACCGCGGGAGTACGACAGATACGCAGTATTTT,CASSYRGSTTDTQYF
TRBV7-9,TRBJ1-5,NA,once,TGTGCCAGCAGCTTAGCGCGGCAGAGGTATAGCAATCAGCCCCAGCATTTT,CASSLARQRYSNQPQHF
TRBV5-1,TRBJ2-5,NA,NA,TGCGCCAGCAGCTCCGGGTTAGAAGGGACCCAGTACTTC,CASSSGLEGTQYF
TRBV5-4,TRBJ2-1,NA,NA,TGTGCCAGCGGAGGGGTCCAGGGTAGAAGGAATGAGCAGTTCTTC,CASGGVQGRRNEQFF
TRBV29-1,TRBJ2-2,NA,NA,TGCAGCGTTGGGGACGGAATCGCCGGGGAGCTGTTTTTT,CSVGDGIAGELFF
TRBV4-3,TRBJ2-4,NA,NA,TGCGCCAGCAGCCAACACTCTTGGGTCGGAAACAAAAACATTCAGTACTTC,CASSQHSWVGNKNIQYF
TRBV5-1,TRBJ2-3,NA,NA,TGCGCCAGCAGCCGGGGGACAACCACAGATACGCAGTATTTT,CASSRGTTTDTQYF
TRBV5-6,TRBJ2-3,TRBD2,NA,TGTGCCAGCAGGGATATACTAGCGGAAAACACAGATACGCAGTATTTT,CASRDILAENTDTQYF
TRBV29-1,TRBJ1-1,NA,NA,TGCAGCGCTAAATCGAACACTGAAGCTTTCTTT,CSAKSNTEAFF